The 18 T cell receptor beta chains given below trace back to one sample, sequenced in a study of blood T cell repertoires in COVID-19 (TCRdb year 2020). Receptor amplification or capture employed the immunoSEQ multiplex PCR assay. In its TCRdb copy, this immuneACCESS table keeps in-frame sequences only and misses some clones. Where compared with another copy, unresolved V genes explain less than half of these, and the others have no known cause. The sample contains about 250,000 clones, around four fifths of them found a single time. The ten largest clones represent 5% to 8% of the sample. Sequencing used peripheral blood. All receptors derive from a woman in her sixties or seventies with active or convalescent COVID-19.

This clone showed up just a few times. This chain connects TRBV7-6 to TRBJ1-6, with TRBD1 matching 10 bases. The CDR3 is made up of 16 amino acids. V was clipped by 5 bases and J by 3 bases; unmatched bases: 4. Germline lookup yields CDR1 SGHVS and CDR2 FNYEAQ. CDR3 DNA: TGTGCCAGCAGCGCCCGGGACAGGGGCTATAATTCACCCCTCCACTTT. This sequence encodes CASSARDRGYNSPLHF.

The rearrangement links TRBV19 to TRBJ1-1, with TRBD1 matching over 10 bases. Germline V gene lookup returns CDR1 LNHDA and CDR2 SQIVND (reference sequence). Trimming at V came to 6 bases and at J to 9 bases, leaving 7 bases not matched to a gene. The CDR3 has 13 amino acids. CDR3 bases: TGTGCCAGTAGGGTGACAGGGGGCTCGAAAGCTTTCTTT. Amino acid sequence: CASRVTGGSKAFF. The variable domain in full, with the rest retrieved from reference TRBV19 and TRBJ1-1, is DGGITQSPKYLFRKEGQNVTLSCEQNLNHDAMYWYRQDPGQGLRLIYYSQIVNDFQKGDIAEGYSVSREKKESFPLTVTSAQKNPTAFYLCASRVTGGSKAFFGQGTRLTVV.

This chain connects TRBV11-3 to TRBJ1-2, with D unresolved. Trimming cost V 5 bases and J 8 bases, with 18 bases left between them. Looked up from germline, CDR1 is SGHNT and CDR2 is YENEEA. CDR3 length equals 14 residues. The CDR3 nucleotides are TGTGCCAGCAGCCTCCAAAACGAGGGAGGAGGCTACACCTTC. Amino acids: CASSLQNEGGGYTF. The full variable domain, with the rest looked up from reference TRBV11-3 and TRBJ1-2, is EAGVVQSPRYKIIEKKQPVAFWCNPISGHNTLYWYLQNLGQGPELLIRYENEEAVDDSQLPKDRFSAERLKGVDSTLKIQPAELGDSAVYLCASSLQNEGGGYTFGSGTRLTVV.

This clone was seen just once. The J gene is TRBJ2-7, the V gene TRBV19; TRBD1 matches 10 bases. Germline lookup yields CDR1 LNHDA and CDR2 SQIVND (reference sequence). This CDR3 spans 15 amino acids. Trimming removed 8 bases from V and 1 base from J; junction bases left unmatched: 8. DNA of the CDR3: TGTGCCAGTTTGGGTTGGGACAGGGGATCCTACGAGCAGTACTTC. This gives the protein CASLGWDRGSYEQYF.

The chain couples TRBV7-6 to TRBJ2-1; TRBD2 aligns across 8 bases. Germline CDR1 and CDR2: SGHVS and FNYEAQ. The CDR3 totals 15 residues. The V segment lost 1 base and the J segment 7 bases; nucleotides outside the gene matches: 6. CDR3 coding DNA: TGTGCCAGCAGCTTAGGGCTAGCGGGCAAGAATGAGCAGTTCTTC. Its translation is CASSLGLAGKNEQFF.

The chain combines TRBV7-9 with TRBJ2-3, with D possibly matching TRBD2 (7 bases). Germline V CDR1 and CDR2: SEHNR, FQNEAQ (reference sequence). V lost 5 bases and J 2 bases, leaving 23 bases between the germline ends. This CDR3 region has 18 residues. Written as DNA, the CDR3 is TGTGCCAGCAGCCTCCGAGGGGGGAGGGCCCTCGACACAGATACGCAGTATTTT. Protein sequence: CASSLRGGRALDTDTQYF.

The V and J genes are TRBV2 and TRBJ1-4; TRBD1 agrees at 9 bases. J was trimmed by 5 bases and V by 11 bases; bases with no gene match: 6. CDR1 is SNHLY, CDR2 FYNNEI, per germline. The CDR3 length is 13 residues. The CDR3 here is CAGGTGTNEKLFF. In DNA form, the CDR3 reads TGTGCCGGAGGGACAGGGACGAATGAAAAACTGTTTTTT. Drawing the rest from reference TRBV2 and TRBJ1-4, the complete variable domain is EPEVTQTPSHQVTQMGQEVILRCVPISNHLYFYWYRQILGQKVEFLVSFYNNEISEKSEIFDDQFSVERPDGSNFTLKIRSTKLEDSAMYFCAGGTGTNEKLFFGSGTQLSVL.

This chain connects TRBV5-1 to TRBJ2-7; D remains unclear. This CDR3 has 13 amino acids. V was shortened by 2 bases and J by 0 bases, with 6 bases between the two germline ends. The germline gives CDR1 SGHRS, CDR2 YFSETQ. In DNA form, the CDR3 reads TGCGCCAGCAGCTTTGGCAGCTCCTACGAGCAGTACTTC. It encodes CASSFGSSYEQYF.

This chain links TRBV9 with TRBJ1-1; TRBD1 might be the D (5 bases). Per germline, CDR1 SGDLS and CDR2 YYNGEE. The CDR3 has 14 amino acids. With 5 bases removed from V and 4 bases from J, the gap between germline ends came to 15 bases. The CDR3 nucleotides read TGTGCCAGCAGTGAACCGACGGGGGGCACTGAAGCTTTCTTT. Amino acid sequence: CASSEPTGGTEAFF.

The chain combines TRBV5-1 with TRBJ1-6, with D hard to call. The CDR3 consists of 15 residues. Trimming removed 2 bases from V and 5 bases from J, with 11 bases in between. The V gene's germline CDR1 is SGHRS and CDR2 YFSETQ. Here the CDR3 DNA reads TGCGCCAGCAGCTTTTTTATGGGAGATAATTCACCCCTCCACTTT. Its protein is CASSFFMGDNSPLHF.

This clone turned up a few times. The CDR3 here is CASSFDRFSHEQYV. The CDR3 region has the DNA TGTGCCAGCAGTTTCGACAGGTTTTCCCACGAGCAGTACGTC. J is TRBJ2-7 and V is TRBV11-2; D is possibly TRBD1 (6 bases). The CDR3 is 14 amino acids. V was pared by 6 bases and J by 5 bases, with 17 bases between. CDR1 is SGHAT and CDR2 is FQNNGV in the germline V gene.

Notes on this clone: Different DNA sequences within this sample yield the same CDR3. V is TRBV10-1 and J is TRBJ2-5, with D maybe TRBD2 (5 bases). This CDR3 contains 13 residues. From germline, CDR1 is WNHNN and CDR2 SYGVQD (reference sequence). Trimming took off 2 bases at V and 1 base at J, with 5 bases between the two ends. In nucleotides, the CDR3 is TGCGCCAGCAGTGAGGGACTCCAAGAGACCCAGTACTTC. Encoded protein: CASSEGLQETQYF.

The chain uses TRBV5-4 and TRBJ2-5, with no clear D. V lost 7 bases and J lost 3, with 13 bases in between. Germline CDR1 is SGHNT and CDR2 is YYREEE (reference sequence). This CDR3 has 13 amino acids. For the CDR3, the DNA is TGTGCCAGCGGAGTTCCCAGCGAAGAGACCCAGTACTTC. Protein: CASGVPSEETQYF.

The chain links TRBV2 to TRBJ1-1; D might be TRBD1 (6 bases). V was clipped by 11 bases and J by 2 bases, with 18 bases between them. Germline assignment: CDR1 SNHLY and CDR2 FYNNEI. This CDR3 region has 14 residues. Here the CDR3 reads CAGIRDIYNTEAFF. The CDR3 bases are TGTGCCGGAATCCGGGACATATATAACACTGAAGCTTTCTTT.

The V call is TRBV4-1, the J call TRBJ2-5, with 7 positions matching TRBD2. The J segment lost 4 bases and the V segment lost 0 bases, leaving 5 bases of the junction unmatched. The germline gives CDR1 MGHRA, CDR2 YSYEKL. The CDR3 has 15 residues. The CDR3 sequence is CASSQDPGRGETQYF. The DNA for the CDR3 is TGCGCCAGCAGCCAAGACCCGGGGAGGGGAGAGACCCAGTACTTC.

The genes are TRBV5-1 and TRBJ2-7; 9 nucleotides agree with TRBD1. This CDR3 is 13 amino acids long. CDR1 SGHRS and CDR2 YFSETQ come from the germline V gene. V dropped 4 bases and J dropped 4; count of bases not matched to a gene: 3. In DNA, the CDR3 is TGCGCCAGCAGCGGGGGGACAGGGTACGAGCAGTACTTC. Translated, it gives CASSGGTGYEQYF.

The CDR3 DNA is TGCGCCAGCAGCCAAGACGGGACAGGGGGAGGGTATGGCTACACCTTC. This codes for CASSQDGTGGGYGYTF. The chain uses TRBV4-1 and TRBJ1-2; 11 bases align to TRBD1. Germline V CDR1 and CDR2: MGHRA, YSYEKL. The junction had 5 bases not matched to a gene; V was cut back by 0 bases and J by 5 bases. The CDR3 extends over 16 amino acids.

This clone was seen more than once but under ten times. This rearrangement joins TRBV18 to TRBJ1-1; 8 bases line up with TRBD1. The germline CDR1 and CDR2 sequences are KGHSH and LQKENI. This CDR3 has 14 amino acids. V lost 0 bases to trimming and J lost 7 bases; unmatched junction nucleotides: 4. The CDR3 loop reads CASSPPRGLGEAFF. CDR3 nucleotides: TGTGCCAGCTCACCACCCAGGGGGCTGGGTGAAGCTTTCTTT.